Below, 29 T cell receptor beta chains from the same sample are listed, as sequenced in a study of T-cell reconstitution after alpha-beta-depleted transplantation in children. Researchers prepared the TCRbeta library using unique molecular identifiers, the study reports. TCRdb analysed the PCR reads with MiXCR anew, one entry per CDR3 protein. Of tens of thousands of distinct CDR3 sequences listed, less than 20% are singletons. Sequences were derived from PBMCs, mostly from graft donor cells, sampled 360 days after TCRalphabeta/CD19-depleted stem cell transplant. The source is a male patient aged 2 to 9 who had a stem cell transplant for acute lymphoblastic leukemia, so the T cells may come from the graft donor.

This clonotype appeared many times. The V gene is TRBV5-1, the J gene TRBJ2-7; D may be TRBD1 (5 bases). The CDR3 covers 14 residues. V was pared by 0 bases and J by 0 bases, with 7 bases between. The germline CDR1 and CDR2 sequences are SGHRS and YFSETQ. In nucleotides, the CDR3 is TGCGCCAGCAGCTTGGGACAGAGCTCCTACGAGCAGTACTTC. Amino acids: CASSLGQSSYEQYF.

Only a few counts were recorded for this clonotype. V usage is TRBV13 and J usage is TRBJ1-4; 7 nucleotides align to TRBD1. Germline CDR1 PRHDT, CDR2 FYEKMQ (reference sequence). V was clipped by 2 bases and J by 7 bases; unmatched bases: 4. This CDR3 spans 14 amino acids. The CDR3 spells CASSLNRGGEKLFF. The CDR3 nucleotides are TGTGCCAGCAGCTTAAACAGGGGAGGTGAAAAACTGTTTTTT.

This chain links TRBV4-1 with TRBJ2-7; no clear D. Germline V gene lookup returns CDR1 MGHRA and CDR2 YSYEKL. This CDR3 contains 14 residues. V was shortened by 2 bases and J by 3 bases, with 11 bases between the two germline ends. The CDR3 loop is CASSQTEDLYEQYF. The CDR3 DNA sequence: TGCGCCAGCAGCCAAACAGAGGATCTCTACGAGCAGTACTTC.

This clonotype was found many times. The chain recombines TRBV10-3 with TRBJ2-7, with 7 bases lining up with TRBD1. This CDR3 is 14 amino acids long. V dropped 10 bases and J dropped 0; count of bases not matched to a gene: 9. Germline CDR1 and CDR2: ENHRY and SYGVKD. CDR3 protein: CATKGASSSYEQYF. CDR3 DNA: TGTGCCACCAAGGGGGCTAGCTCCTCCTACGAGCAGTACTTC.

This clonotype was counted a few times. In nucleotides, the CDR3 is TGCGCCAGCAGCATACAGGACACCGGGGAGCTGTTTTTT. It codes for CASSIQDTGELFF. The chain carries TRBV5-1 and TRBJ2-2, with a tentative D call TRBD1 (5 bases). V shed 4 bases and J shed 3 bases, with 7 bases lying between them. The germline gives CDR1 SGHRS, CDR2 YFSETQ. This CDR3 spans 13 amino acids. Full variable domain (remainder filled in from reference TRBV5-1 and TRBJ2-2): KAGVTQTPRYLIKTRGQQVTLSCSPISGHRSVSWYQQTPGQGLQFLFEYFSETQRNKGNFPGRFSGRQFSNSRSEMNVSTLELGDSALYLCASSIQDTGELFFGEGSRLTVL.

V usage is TRBV28 and J usage is TRBJ2-7; possibly TRBD1 for D (5 bases). The CDR3 runs 13 residues. CDR1 and CDR2 (germline): MDHEN, SYDVKM. Trimming left V 2 bases short and J 7 bases short, with 12 bases between. The CDR3, as DNA: TGTGCCAGCAGTTTAACCCCAGGGTTTGAGCAGTACTTC. Amino acids: CASSLTPGFEQYF.

This clonotype turned up a few times. Relative to the germline gene, one junction end is altered; a read error may explain this. The chain is built from TRBV12-3 or TRBV12-4 and TRBJ2-7, with 7 bases lining up with TRBD2. The CDR3 totals 11 residues. For the CDR3, the DNA is TGTGCCAGCAGTTTGGGAGCGGGAACGAACTTC. This translates into CASSLGAGTNF.

The table lists this clonotype with many counts. This rearrangement joins TRBV12-3 or TRBV12-4 to TRBJ2-7; possibly TRBD2 for D (7 bases). CDR3 size: 14 residues. V lost 5 bases to trimming and J lost 4 bases, with 15 bases between them. This chain's CDR3 is CASSRVRGAYEQYF. The CDR3 nucleotides are TGTGCCAGCAGTCGAGTCCGGGGGGCATACGAGCAGTACTTC.

Many counts were recorded for this clonotype. The chain couples TRBV20-1 to TRBJ2-6; TRBD1 aligns across 10 bases. There are 16 residues in the CDR3. Trimming at V came to 4 bases and at J to 3 bases, leaving 6 bases not matched to a gene. Germline V CDR1 and CDR2: DFQATT, SNEGSKA (reference sequence). In DNA form, the CDR3 reads TGCAGTGCTACAGGACAGGGGGTAGTTGGGGCCAACGTCCTGACTTTC. Amino acids: CSATGQGVVGANVLTF.

This clonotype has only a few counts. J is TRBJ2-5 and V is TRBV24-1, with 7 positions matching TRBD1. The CDR3 is 17 residues long. The V segment lost 0 bases and the J segment 4 bases; nucleotides outside the gene matches: 10. Per germline, CDR1 KGHDR and CDR2 SFDVKD. The CDR3 region is CATSDLTDMAGGETQYF. The CDR3 DNA reads as TGTGCCACCAGTGATTTGACCGATATGGCAGGGGGAGAGACCCAGTACTTC.

This clonotype was found a few times. The genes are TRBV20-1 and TRBJ2-4; D is ambiguous. This CDR3 comprises 13 residues. The ends were cut back, 7 bases at V and 0 bases at J, with 10 bases in the middle. Germline lookup yields CDR1 DFQATT and CDR2 SNEGSKA (reference sequence). The CDR3 reads CSVRAVAKNIQYF. CDR3 sequence (DNA): TGCAGTGTCCGAGCAGTAGCCAAAAACATTCAGTACTTC.

This clonotype was counted many times. The chain joins TRBV5-1 to TRBJ1-1; a weak D match, TRBD1 (5 bases). From germline, CDR1 is SGHRS and CDR2 YFSETQ. The CDR3 covers 14 residues. V lost 0 bases and J lost 6, with 12 bases in between. The CDR3 DNA follows: TGCGCCAGCAGCTTGGAAGCAGGGAGGGCTGAAGCTTTCTTT. Residues: CASSLEAGRAEAFF.

The count of this clonotype is one. V gene TRBV5-5 combines with J gene TRBJ2-7, with 7 positions matching TRBD2. The CDR3 has 15 residues. Germline V gene data show CDR1 as SGHKS and CDR2 as YYEKEE (reference sequence). With V trimmed by 0 bases and J by 5 bases, 8 bases remained unmatched. In DNA, the CDR3 is TGTGCCAGCAGCTTGGAGGGGAGGGCTCGGAACGAGCAGTACTTC. This sequence encodes CASSLEGRARNEQYF.

This clonotype has a handful of counts. The chain employs TRBV18 and TRBJ2-2, with D possibly matching TRBD1 (6 bases). With 3 bases removed from V and 5 bases from J, the gap between germline ends came to 10 bases. The germline V gene has CDR1 KGHSH and CDR2 LQKENI. The CDR3 consists of 14 residues. The CDR3 DNA is TGTGCCAGCTCACCGACAGGATCTACCGGGGAGCTGTTTTTT. It codes for CASSPTGSTGELFF.

V and J are TRBV29-1 and TRBJ2-5; TRBD1 aligns across 7 bases. The V gene's germline CDR1 is SQVTM and CDR2 ANQGSEA. The CDR3 spans 13 residues. V shed 5 bases, J shed 6 bases, and the junction held 9 bases outside the gene matches. The CDR3: CSVQLDRAKTQYF. CDR3 coding DNA: TGCAGCGTTCAACTCGACAGGGCGAAGACCCAGTACTTC.

This clonotype was counted between two and nine times. The chain carries TRBV25-1 and TRBJ2-7; the D gene is possibly TRBD1 (6 bases). Germline-derived CDR1 and CDR2 are MGHDK and SYGVNS. The CDR3 is 13 amino acids. The V end lost 4 bases, the J end lost 5 bases, and 12 bases lay between the germline ends. This chain's CDR3 is CASSANRDNEQYF. The CDR3 region has the DNA TGTGCCAGCAGTGCCAACAGGGACAACGAGCAGTACTTC.

Many counts were recorded for this clonotype. This sequence joins TRBV12-3 or TRBV12-4 and TRBJ1-5, with 8 bases lining up with TRBD1. J was trimmed by 0 bases and V by 2 bases; bases with no gene match: 3. This CDR3 is 16 amino acids long. The CDR3: CASSLSGQGSNQPQHF. DNA for the CDR3: TGTGCCAGCAGTTTATCAGGACAGGGTAGCAATCAGCCCCAGCATTTT.

The V call is TRBV25-1, the J call TRBJ2-7; D possibly matches TRBD1 or TRBD2 (6 bases each). Germline CDR1 MGHDK, CDR2 SYGVNS. The CDR3 is 15 residues long. The V gene lost 4 bases and the J gene lost 3 bases, with 16 bases spanning the gap. The CDR3 is CASSGGTPRIYEQYF. For the CDR3, the DNA is TGTGCCAGCAGTGGCGGGACACCAAGGATCTACGAGCAGTACTTC.

CDR3 in amino acids: CASSYSGVSYEQYF. CDR3 nucleotide sequence: TGTGCCAGCAGTTACTCGGGGGTCTCCTACGAGCAGTACTTC. This rearrangement joins TRBV6-2 or TRBV6-3 to TRBJ2-7; tentatively, D is TRBD1 or TRBD2 (5 bases each). The germline V gene encodes CDR1 MNHEY and CDR2 SVGEGT. CDR3 length: 14 amino acids. V lost 0 bases to trimming and J lost 0 bases, with 6 bases between them.

This clonotype was detected only a few times. The chain carries TRBV7-9 and TRBJ2-5, with D uncertain. The V and J ends lost 5 bases and 9 bases respectively, with 16 bases between them. Looked up from germline, CDR1 is SEHNR and CDR2 is FQNEAQ (reference sequence). The CDR3 covers 13 residues. CDR3 sequence reads: CASSLGSFASQYF. The DNA for the CDR3 is TGTGCCAGCAGCCTCGGCTCGTTTGCGTCCCAGTACTTC.

This clonotype turned up a few times. The chain links TRBV6-1 to TRBJ2-7; 12 nucleotides match TRBD1. CDR1 and CDR2 (germline): MNHNS, SASEGT. There are 16 residues in the CDR3. J gave up 3 bases and V 6 bases, and 9 bases lay outside the gene matches. The CDR3 sequence is CASRKTGTGGFYEQYF. CDR3 in DNA: TGTGCCAGCAGAAAAACCGGGACAGGGGGCTTCTACGAGCAGTACTTC.

The rearrangement joins TRBV4-1 to TRBJ2-7, with TRBD2 identical over 10 bases. CDR1 MGHRA and CDR2 YSYEKL come from the germline V gene. CDR3 length: 20 amino acids. The ends lost 5 bases at V and 0 bases at J; junction bases unmatched: 19. The CDR3 DNA sequence: TGCGCCAGCAGCACCCGACCTTGGAGCGGGAGGGCCGGTGCCTCCTACGAGCAGTACTTC. Amino acids: CASSTRPWSGRAGASYEQYF.

The sample holds a few counts of this clonotype. The chain couples TRBV20-1 to TRBJ2-3, with 8 bases identical to TRBD1. The J segment lost 9 bases and the V segment lost 6 bases, leaving 8 bases of the junction unmatched. The CDR3 has 12 amino acids. Germline CDR1 DFQATT, CDR2 SNEGSKA (reference sequence). The CDR3 DNA sequence: TGCAGTGCCGCTCAGGGGGCGCGGACGCAGTATTTT. Encoded protein: CSAAQGARTQYF.

The sample holds many counts of this clonotype. The chain recombines TRBV21-1 with TRBJ1-2; TRBD1, the table's D call, was not compared with the DNA. TRBV21-1 corresponds to a pseudogene. The CDR3 covers 11 residues. CDR3 amino acids: CASPKGDGYTF. The CDR3, as DNA: TGTGCCAGCCCCAAGGGGGATGGCTACACCTTC.

V gene TRBV7-8 combines with J gene TRBJ2-1; TRBD1 is a possible D gene (6 bases). This CDR3 is 14 amino acids long. Germline assignment: CDR1 SGHVS and CDR2 FQNEAQ. V shed 0 bases and J shed 9 bases, with 12 bases lying between them. CDR3 nucleotides: TGTGCCAGCAGCTTAGCCTGGGGGCGTCTTGAGCAGTTCTTC. Its protein product is CASSLAWGRLEQFF.

This clonotype occurred a few times. The V and J genes are TRBV2 and TRBJ2-7; D possibly corresponds to TRBD2 (6 bases). The CDR3 spans 14 residues. The germline V gene has CDR1 SNHLY and CDR2 FYNNEI. Trimming took off 8 bases at V and 3 bases at J, with 17 bases between the two ends. CDR3 sequence reads: CASSRTMGNYEQYF. CDR3 in DNA: TGTGCCAGCTCCCGGACTATGGGTAACTACGAGCAGTACTTC.

The V and J genes are TRBV29-1 and TRBJ2-3; TRBD2 is a possible D gene (5 bases). The CDR3 has 14 amino acids. CDR1 and CDR2 from the germline V gene are SQVTM and ANQGSEA. V dropped 4 bases and J dropped 2 bases, with 13 bases sitting between them. Here the CDR3 reads CSVGAGTSTDTQYF. The CDR3 DNA is TGCAGCGTTGGGGCGGGTACTTCCACAGATACGCAGTATTTT.

The chain has TRBV29-1 and TRBJ2-1, with TRBD2 as a possible D gene (5 bases). The ends were cut back, 5 bases at V and 0 bases at J, with 11 bases in the middle. The CDR3 contains 14 residues. CDR1 SQVTM and CDR2 ANQGSEA come from the germline V gene. CDR3 residues: CSVSGSSSYNEQFF. CDR3 nucleotide sequence: TGCAGCGTTAGCGGCAGCAGCTCCTACAATGAGCAGTTCTTC.

This clonotype was observed a handful of times. This chain uses TRBV12-3 or TRBV12-4 with TRBJ2-7, with TRBD2 as a possible D gene (5 bases). The CDR3 is made up of 18 amino acids. Trimming removed 3 bases from V and 4 bases from J, with 25 bases in between. CDR3 sequence reads: CASSLRAKGGNYRYEQYF. CDR3 nucleotide sequence: TGTGCCAGCAGTTTGAGGGCAAAAGGCGGAAATTATAGGTACGAGCAGTACTTC.